A selection of T cell receptor beta chains follows, all from one sample in a study of blood T cell repertoires in COVID-19. Repertoires were generated with immunoSEQ multiplex PCR, while TCRdb's copy carries only in-frame clones and drops some. The table has a few hundred thousand clones, roughly 80% seen once. Sequencing input: peripheral blood. These receptors were taken from a young woman with acute or convalescent COVID-19. Each CDR3 is given with its conserved first and last residue. Fields, in order: clone size, V gene, J gene, D gene, CDR3 DNA, CDR3 protein. D genes are given only for firm matches. Some rows mark clone size as missing; the rest say once, few, many or name a class of expanded clone.

once	TRBV28	TRBJ2-7	.	TGTGCCAGCAGATCGGGGAACTACGAGCAGTACTTC	CASRSGNYEQYF
once	TRBV6-5	TRBJ2-7	.	TGTGCCAGCAGTTACCCTGGCCCCGAGCAGTACTTC	CASSYPGPEQYF
.	TRBV11-2	TRBJ1-1	TRBD1	TGTGCCAGCAGCCGTTGGGACAGGAGCACCACTGAAGCTTTCTTT	CASSRWDRSTTEAFF
.	TRBV19	TRBJ1-2	.	TGTGCCAGTAGTCCTTATGACAGCAAAGACTATGGCTACACCTTC	CASSPYDSKDYGYTF
.	TRBV7-2	TRBJ2-3	TRBD2	TGTGCCAGCAGCCTGACTAGCAGTAGCACAGATACGCAGTATTTT	CASSLTSSSTDTQYF
once	TRBV5-1	TRBJ2-1	TRBD2	TGCGCCAGCAGCTTTCCGGGGGGTCGCCTCGGGGATGAGCAGTTCTTC	CASSFPGGRLGDEQFF
.	TRBV12-5	TRBJ2-1	.	TGTGCTAGTGGTTTGGTACGGGATGGGCTTCCACCTTGGAATGAGCAGTTCTTC	CASGLVRDGLPPWNEQFF
.	TRBV7-2	TRBJ2-1	.	TGTGCCAGCAGCTTAGTGGGGCACAGCTCCTACAATGAGCAGTTCTTC	CASSLVGHSSYNEQFF
.	TRBV18	TRBJ2-5	.	TGTGCCAGCTCACCGGGCCTGGCTGGGACCCAGTACTTC	CASSPGLAGTQYF
.	TRBV19	TRBJ1-5	.	TGTGCCAGTAGCCTAACCGATTTCAATCAGCCCCAGCATTTT	CASSLTDFNQPQHF
.	TRBV5-1	TRBJ2-7	TRBD2	TGCGCCAGCAGCCCCTGGCTAGCGGGCCCCTACGAGCAGTACTTC	CASSPWLAGPYEQYF
once	TRBV18	TRBJ2-7	.	TGTGCCAGCTCACCAGGCGGGACTCACCCCTACGAGCAGTACTTC	CASSPGGTHPYEQYF
.	TRBV5-4	TRBJ2-7	.	TGTGCCAGCAGTCAGGGGACCTACGAGCAGTACTTC	CASSQGTYEQYF
.	TRBV28	TRBJ2-7	TRBD1	TGTGCCAGTTTACGGACAGGGGACGAGCAGTACTTC	CASLRTGDEQYF
.	TRBV7-2	TRBJ2-3	TRBD1	TGTGCCAGCAGCCGGGACAGGACAGATACGCAGTATTTT	CASSRDRTDTQYF
.	TRBV28	TRBJ1-2	.	TGTGCCAGCAGTTTACCCCCAGATGGCTACACCTTC	CASSLPPDGYTF
.	TRBV19	TRBJ1-1	TRBD1	TGTGCCAGTGGGGACAGAAACACTGAAGCTTTCTTT	CASGDRNTEAFF
.	TRBV27	TRBJ1-6	.	TGTGCCAGCAGTTTATCTCAGGGCAGGCCCCTCCACTTT	CASSLSQGRPLHF
.	TRBV12-5	TRBJ1-2	.	TGTGCTAGTGGTTTGGCGAGCGGTGGCTACACCTTC	CASGLASGGYTF
.	TRBV7-8	TRBJ2-1	TRBD2	TGTGCCAGCAGCCCCGAGGCCAGCGGGAGGGCCGGGAACAATGAGCAGTTCTTC	CASSPEASGRAGNNEQFF
.	TRBV12-3/TRBV12-4	TRBJ2-2	.	TGTGCCAGCACACGGGGTGCCGGGGAGCTGTTTTTT	CASTRGAGELFF
.	TRBV19	TRBJ2-5	TRBD2	TGTGCCAGCCAGGGGACTAGCGGGCACGAAGAGACCCAGTACTTC	CASQGTSGHEETQYF
once	TRBV14	TRBJ2-7	.	TGTGCCAGCAGCCTAAACTACGAGCAGTACTTC	CASSLNYEQYF
.	TRBV7-2	TRBJ2-4	.	TGTGCCAGCAGCTTAGTTTCAGAAGGGAGGGCCAAAAACATTCAGTACTTC	CASSLVSEGRAKNIQYF
.	TRBV4-3	TRBJ2-1	.	TGCGCCAGCAGCCAAGAACTGACTAGAGTGAGCTACAATGAGCAGTTCTTC	CASSQELTRVSYNEQFF
few	TRBV5-6	TRBJ2-7	.	TGTGCCAGCAGCCCCGCGGATAGGAGCTCCTACGAGCAGTACTTC	CASSPADRSSYEQYF
.	TRBV5-1	TRBJ1-1	.	TGCGCCAGCAGCCCAGGACGGGGGAAGGACACTGAAGCTTTCTTT	CASSPGRGKDTEAFF
.	TRBV10-3	TRBJ1-3	.	TGTGCCATCAATGGACAGAACTCTGGAAACACCATATATTTT	CAINGQNSGNTIYF
.	TRBV7-3	TRBJ2-7	.	TGTGCCAGCAGCTTATCCGGGGGCTACGAGCAGTACTTC	CASSLSGGYEQYF
.	TRBV6-4	TRBJ1-5	.	TGTGCCAGCAGTGAGGAGGGGGGGCATCAGCCCCAGCATTTT	CASSEEGGHQPQHF
.	TRBV6-5	TRBJ2-5	TRBD2	TGTGCCAGCGCTCGGGGGGGGCAAGAGACCCAGTACTTC	CASARGGQETQYF
once	TRBV6-5	TRBJ2-1	TRBD2	TGTGCCAGCAGTTTGGTAGCGGGAGGGAATGAGCAGTTCTTC	CASSLVAGGNEQFF
.	TRBV6-5	TRBJ1-1	.	TGTGCCAGCAATTGGGGACAAAATGAAGCTTTCTTT	CASNWGQNEAFF
.	TRBV7-6	TRBJ2-1	TRBD2	TGTGCCAGCAGCTCCCCCCTAGGTAGCGGGAGGGGGGATGAGCAGTTCTTC	CASSSPLGSGRGDEQFF
once	TRBV4-3	TRBJ1-2	.	TGCGCCAGCAGCCTCCACCGGGACACTAACTATGGCTACACCTTC	CASSLHRDTNYGYTF
.	TRBV7-3	TRBJ2-3	.	TGTGCCAGCAGCTCAGGGGTCAGCACAGATACGCAGTATTTT	CASSSGVSTDTQYF
.	TRBV5-1	TRBJ2-1	.	TGCGCCAGCAGCTTGGCCTTGGGCGACAATGAGCAGTTCTTC	CASSLALGDNEQFF
.	TRBV29-1	TRBJ2-7	.	TGCAGCGTTGTTGAGGCGAGCTCCTACGAGCAGTACTTC	CSVVEASSYEQYF
few	TRBV25-1	TRBJ2-7	TRBD1	TGTGCCAGCAAGGCCACGGGACAGGGGGTGCAGTACTTC	CASKATGQGVQYF
once	TRBV10-3	TRBJ1-6	TRBD1	TGTGCCATCAGTGTTGACCGGGACAGGGTTTCACCCCTCCACTTT	CAISVDRDRVSPLHF